These 30 T cell receptor beta chains share one sample of origin, sequenced in a study of T cell responses to AZD1222 COVID-19 vaccine. TCRdb's table, derived via immunoSEQ multiplex PCR, lists solely in-frame clones and lacks some. The sample carries 150,000 to 180,000 clones, 90% recorded once. Sequencing used peripheral blood, obtained on day 0 of AZD1222 vaccination. The receptors were sampled from an adult in good health.

The chain joins TRBV4-1 to TRBJ2-2; D uncertain. This CDR3 has 16 residues. Germline V gives CDR1 MGHRA, CDR2 YSYEKL. V lost 4 bases and J lost 1, with 13 bases in between. This chain's CDR3 is CASSRPLTVNTGELFF. The CDR3 region has the DNA TGCGCCAGCAGCCGACCTTTAACAGTGAACACCGGGGAGCTGTTTTTT.

The table lists this clone with a count of one. The J gene is TRBJ2-3, the V gene TRBV2; 7 nucleotides agree with TRBD2. The CDR3 consists of 15 residues. V shed 4 bases and J 1 base; nucleotides not matched to a gene: 5. Germline loops: CDR1 SNHLY, CDR2 FYNNEI. CDR3 bases: TGTGCCAGCAGTGGAAGGACTAGAGGCACAGATACGCAGTATTTT. Translating gives CASSGRTRGTDTQYF.

The V gene is TRBV11-2, the J gene TRBJ1-3; no reliable D call. The CDR3 consists of 13 residues. V gave up 5 bases and J gave up 8 bases, with 13 bases separating them. CDR1 and CDR2 (germline): SGHAT, FQNNGV. This CDR3 is CASSPLRSDTIYF. The CDR3 nucleotides are TGTGCCAGCAGCCCCTTGAGGAGTGACACCATATATTTT.

The V gene is TRBV29-1, the J gene TRBJ1-2, with TRBD1 as a possible D gene (5 bases). This CDR3 comprises 12 residues. The ends were cut back, 5 bases at V and 3 bases at J, with 10 bases in the middle. Germline CDR1 reads SQVTM; CDR2 reads ANQGSEA. The CDR3 sequence: CSVSGTDYGYTF. The CDR3 DNA is TGCAGCGTTTCCGGGACTGACTATGGCTACACCTTC. Variable domain in full (rest from reference TRBV29-1 and TRBJ1-2): SAVISQKPSRDICQRGTSLTIQCQVDSQVTMMFWYRQQPGQSLTLIATANQGSEATYESGFVIDKFPISRPNLTFSTLTVSNMSPEDSSIYLCSVSGTDYGYTFGSGTRLTVV.

The CDR3 nucleotides read TGTGCCAGCAGCTGGGGGACGAACCCTCTTACCTACGAGCAGTACTTC. This codes for CASSWGTNPLTYEQYF. This sequence joins TRBV13 and TRBJ2-7; D might be TRBD1 or TRBD2, each matching 5 bases. The CDR3 has 16 residues. Germline lookup yields CDR1 PRHDT and CDR2 FYEKMQ (reference sequence). Trimming took off 4 bases at V and 2 bases at J, with 18 bases between the two ends.

This clone was seen a single time. J is TRBJ1-1 and V is TRBV14; 9 positions agree with TRBD1. Looked up from germline, CDR1 is SGHDN and CDR2 is FVKESK. The CDR3 is made up of 17 amino acids. J lost 1 base, V lost 6 bases, and 12 bases had no gene match. The CDR3 region is CASRRVTGGMENTEAFF. DNA of the CDR3: TGTGCCAGCAGACGCGTTACAGGGGGCATGGAGAACACTGAAGCTTTCTTT.

Here the CDR3 reads CAISGGLAGGTDTQYF. The DNA for the CDR3 is TGTGCCATCAGTGGGGGACTAGCGGGAGGTACAGATACGCAGTATTTT. The rearrangement joins TRBV10-3 to TRBJ2-3; 15 bases align to TRBD2. With 4 bases clipped from V and 3 bases from J, the junction kept 2 bases outside the gene matches. The CDR3 has 16 residues. CDR1 is ENHRY and CDR2 is SYGVKD in the germline V gene.

This rearrangement joins TRBV2 to TRBJ2-5, with TRBD1 matching over 9 bases. V shed 7 bases and J 2 bases; nucleotides not matched to a gene: 5. The CDR3 loop spans 14 amino acids. Germline CDR1 reads SNHLY; CDR2 reads FYNNEI. This CDR3 reads CASTRTGAQETQYF. CDR3 coding DNA: TGTGCCAGCACCAGGACAGGGGCACAAGAGACCCAGTACTTC.

The V gene is TRBV3-1 (or the pseudogene TRBV3-2), the J gene TRBJ1-1; D is undetermined. This CDR3 spans 13 amino acids. Germline V gene sequence: CDR1 LGHDT, CDR2 YNNKEL (reference sequence). Trimming stripped 4 bases from V and 3 bases from J, with 9 bases between. The CDR3 here is CASSPGSDTEAFF. The CDR3 DNA follows: TGTGCCAGCAGCCCCGGTAGTGACACTGAAGCTTTCTTT.

The chain links TRBV5-1 to TRBJ2-7; D gene ambiguous. The CDR3 runs 11 residues. Trimming took off 2 bases at V and 3 bases at J, with 3 bases between the two ends. CDR1 and CDR2 from the germline V gene are SGHRS and YFSETQ. The CDR3 DNA follows: TGCGCCAGCAGCTTAAACTACGAGCAGTACTTC. It encodes CASSLNYEQYF.

The V gene is TRBV5-1, the J gene TRBJ2-7; D is ambiguous. The ends were cut back, 4 bases at V and 0 bases at J, with 2 bases in the middle. CDR1 and CDR2 from the germline V gene are SGHRS and YFSETQ. This CDR3 is built from 11 residues. The DNA for the CDR3 is TGCGCCAGCAGCCACTCCTACGAGCAGTACTTC. Translated: CASSHSYEQYF.

Written as DNA, the CDR3 is TGCGCCAGCATTTCCAAAATAGGAGATACGCAGTATTTT. Translating gives CASISKIGDTQYF. The chain has TRBV5-1 and TRBJ2-3, with D unresolved. The CDR3 runs to 13 residues. Trimming stripped 6 bases from V and 5 bases from J, with 13 bases between. From germline, CDR1 is SGHRS and CDR2 YFSETQ. Combining the CDR3 with reference TRBV5-1 and TRBJ2-3 gives the whole variable domain KAGVTQTPRYLIKTRGQQVTLSCSPISGHRSVSWYQQTPGQGLQFLFEYFSETQRNKGNFPGRFSGRQFSNSRSEMNVSTLELGDSALYLCASISKIGDTQYFGPGTRLTVL.

This chain uses TRBV28 with TRBJ1-1; D remains ambiguous. The CDR3 covers 14 residues. Germline CDR1 reads MDHEN; CDR2 reads SYDVKM. V was trimmed by 1 base and J by 1 base, leaving 7 bases between them. The CDR3 sequence is CASSLSRSNTEAFF. CDR3 bases: TGTGCCAGCAGTTTATCCCGGTCGAACACTGAAGCTTTCTTT.

There are a few counts of this clone. This rearrangement joins TRBV7-9 to TRBJ2-7; no firm D call. The CDR3 loop spans 14 amino acids. The germline CDR1 and CDR2 sequences are SEHNR and FQNEAQ (reference sequence). V was trimmed by 1 base and J by 2 bases, leaving 9 bases between them. CDR3 in DNA: TGTGCCAGCAGCTTAGGGAGTCTCGCCTACGAGCAGTACTTC. Translation gives CASSLGSLAYEQYF. The complete variable domain, with remaining parts taken from reference TRBV7-9 and TRBJ2-7, reads DTGVSQNPRHKITKRGQNVTFRCDPISEHNRLYWYRQTLGQGPEFLTYFQNEAQLEKSRLLSDRFSAERPKGSFSTLEIQRTEQGDSAMYLCASSLGSLAYEQYFGPGTRLTVT.

The V and J genes are TRBV29-1 and TRBJ2-3; no definite D call. The V gene lost 5 bases and the J gene lost 2 bases, with 14 bases spanning the gap. The CDR3 length is 14 residues. CDR1 SQVTM and CDR2 ANQGSEA come from the germline V gene. CDR3 sequence reads: CSVNMGKLTDTQYF. The CDR3 region has the DNA TGCAGCGTTAACATGGGGAAGCTCACAGATACGCAGTATTTT.

The chain links TRBV19 to TRBJ2-3; no definite D call. With 2 bases removed from V and 7 bases from J, the gap between germline ends came to 10 bases. The germline V gene has CDR1 LNHDA and CDR2 SQIVND (reference sequence). CDR3 length: 13 residues. CDR3 sequence (DNA): TGTGCCAGTAGTATATCGCCAGCTAATACGCAGTATTTT. Its protein is CASSISPANTQYF. The full variable domain, completed using reference TRBV19 and TRBJ2-3, is DGGITQSPKYLFRKEGQNVTLSCEQNLNHDAMYWYRQDPGQGLRLIYYSQIVNDFQKGDIAEGYSVSREKKESFPLTVTSAQKNPTAFYLCASSISPANTQYFGPGTRLTVL.

V gene TRBV4-2 combines with J gene TRBJ2-1, with 11 bases aligning to TRBD2. Trimming at V came to 3 bases and at J to 10 bases, leaving 11 bases not matched to a gene. The CDR3 extends over 16 amino acids. The germline V gene encodes CDR1 LGHNA and CDR2 YNFKEQ. CDR3 residues: CASSHVAGGPLNEQFF. For the CDR3, the DNA is TGTGCCAGCAGCCATGTAGCGGGAGGGCCTTTAAACGAGCAGTTCTTC.

The chain has TRBV20-1 and TRBJ2-7, with no clear D. Trimming pared 6 bases from V and 3 bases from J, leaving 6 bases between. This CDR3 region has 10 residues. Germline V gene data show CDR1 as DFQATT and CDR2 as SNEGSKA (reference sequence). As DNA, the CDR3 is TGCAGTGCCCTTAACTACGAGCAGTACTTC. Its translation is CSALNYEQYF.

This clone has only one observation. The chain employs TRBV6-5 and TRBJ1-1; tentatively, D is TRBD1 (6 bases). This CDR3 is built from 15 residues. The germline CDR1 and CDR2 sequences are MNHEY and SVGAGI. Trimming removed 1 base from V and 6 bases from J, with 15 bases in between. The CDR3 loop reads CASSYWTATGPEAFF. Written as DNA, the CDR3 is TGTGCCAGCAGTTACTGGACAGCTACTGGACCTGAAGCTTTCTTT.

This clone has just one count. V usage is TRBV28 and J usage is TRBJ2-5; 8 nucleotides align to TRBD1. J lost 5 bases, V lost 11 bases, and 13 bases had no gene match. The CDR3 spans 14 residues. CDR1 and CDR2 from the germline V gene are MDHEN and SYDVKM. CDR3 in amino acids: CAGSRGLTSETQYF. The CDR3 bases are TGTGCCGGGAGCAGGGGGCTTACAAGCGAGACCCAGTACTTC.

The chain employs TRBV6-5 and TRBJ2-7; the D gene could be TRBD1 or TRBD2 (7 bases each). V gave up 7 bases and J gave up 1 base, with 14 bases separating them. Germline CDR1 and CDR2: MNHEY and SVGAGI. This CDR3 contains 14 residues. CDR3 loop: CASTGGTVSYEQYF. CDR3 sequence (DNA): TGTGCCAGCACCGGGGGGACAGTTTCCTACGAGCAGTACTTC.

The chain uses TRBV28 and TRBJ1-1, with a possible D match to TRBD1 (5 bases). CDR1 is MDHEN and CDR2 is SYDVKM in the germline V gene. Trimming shortened V by 7 bases and J by 0 bases, and 15 bases separated the two germline ends. This CDR3 has 15 residues. CDR3 sequence: CASTITGTVNTEAFF. Here the CDR3 DNA reads TGTGCCAGCACAATAACCGGGACGGTGAACACTGAAGCTTTCTTT.

The chain couples TRBV24-1 to TRBJ1-4; D remains ambiguous. Germline V gives CDR1 KGHDR, CDR2 SFDVKD. V lost 9 bases to trimming and J lost 8 bases, with 21 bases between them. CDR3 length: 15 residues. The CDR3 spells CATPPAGCGKEKLFF. DNA for the CDR3: TGTGCCACCCCCCCGGCGGGGTGCGGTAAAGAAAAACTGTTTTTT.

This sequence joins TRBV19 and TRBJ1-1; D is possibly TRBD1 (5 bases). The CDR3 length is 13 residues. The germline gives CDR1 LNHDA, CDR2 SQIVND (reference sequence). Deletions cut 3 bases from V and 1 base from J, with 6 bases between. CDR3 in DNA: TGTGCCAGTAGTATTGGACAGAACACTGAAGCTTTCTTT. Translating it yields CASSIGQNTEAFF.

CDR3 in amino acids: CASSQDNSGANVLTF. DNA of the CDR3: TGTGCCAGCAGCCAAGACAACTCTGGGGCCAACGTCCTGACTTTC. The chain carries TRBV4-2 and TRBJ2-6, with D hard to call. The CDR3 is 15 amino acids. Trimming stripped 0 bases from V and 0 bases from J, with 3 bases between. The germline gives CDR1 LGHNA, CDR2 YNFKEQ.

This clone was seen only once. The rearrangement joins TRBV5-1 to TRBJ1-2; no definite D call. Germline CDR1 is SGHRS and CDR2 is YFSETQ. Trimming removed 3 bases at V and 11 bases at J, with 20 bases between. This CDR3 is built from 14 residues. The CDR3 is CASSSLETMGSYTF. CDR3 nucleotide sequence: TGCGCCAGCAGCTCCCTCGAGACCATGGGATCGTACACCTTC.

The chain recombines TRBV25-1 with TRBJ2-5; no clear D gene. The germline CDR1 and CDR2 sequences are MGHDK and SYGVNS. The length of the CDR3 is 15 residues. V gave up 3 bases and J gave up 4 bases, with 15 bases separating them. CDR3 region: CASSESGGLSETQYF. CDR3 in DNA: TGTGCCAGCAGTGAGTCGGGTGGATTGTCAGAGACCCAGTACTTC.

This chain uses TRBV18 with TRBJ1-1, with D possibly matching TRBD1 (5 bases). Germline-derived CDR1 and CDR2 are KGHSH and LQKENI. V gave up 3 bases and J gave up 0 bases, with 11 bases separating them. The CDR3 has 15 residues. CDR3 DNA: TGTGCCAGCTCACCGGCAGGGTGGATGAACACTGAAGCTTTCTTT. This sequence encodes CASSPAGWMNTEAFF. Drawing the rest from reference TRBV18 and TRBJ1-1, the complete variable domain is NAGVMQNPRHLVRRRGQEARLRCSPMKGHSHVYWYRQLPEEGLKFMVYLQKENIIDESGMPKERFSAEFPKEGPSILRIQQVVRGDSAAYFCASSPAGWMNTEAFFGQGTRLTVV.

V gene TRBV30 combines with J gene TRBJ1-2; D not certain. The CDR3 totals 13 residues. V lost 0 bases and J lost 8, with 13 bases in between. Germline V lookup: CDR1 GTSNPN, CDR2 SVGIG (reference sequence). In nucleotides, the CDR3 is TGTGCCTGGAGTGTCGCACCGGTTGAAGGCTACACCTTC. Translation: CAWSVAPVEGYTF.

The genes are TRBV29-1 and TRBJ2-1; 14 nucleotides align to TRBD2. The CDR3 extends over 16 amino acids. The germline V gene has CDR1 SQVTM and CDR2 ANQGSEA. With V trimmed by 7 bases and J by 4 bases, 9 bases remained unmatched. In DNA form, the CDR3 reads TGCAGCGCGCTCGGGACTAGCGGGAGAGAATACAATGAGCAGTTCTTC. As protein: CSALGTSGREYNEQFF.